This T cell receptor (beta chain) appears in the sequencing data of a study of CD8+CD57+ T cells in acquired aplastic anemia. Study details: Quantities of DNA derived from sorted CD4+ and CD8+ cells averaged roughly 3 ug.

Of note for this clonotype: No antigen is known for it.

Both TCR beta VDJ combination and CDR3 sequence profiling were carried out. Genomic DNA was the template for this profiling. TCRdb passed the reads through MiXCR, listing each CDR3 protein once. Counted here are roughly 180,000 distinct CDR3 sequences, 64% occurring once; the ten biggest clones make up just over 45%. Findings and limits, study-wide: Statistical testing detected no significant gap in CD8+ Simpson's diversity between patients and controls.

J gave up 7 bases and V 3 bases, and 3 bases lay outside the gene matches. Germline CDR1 reads LNHDA; CDR2 reads SQIVND (reference sequence). This CDR3 contains 14 residues. This clonotype was sampled from a human donor with severe aplastic anemia or a healthy control (not recorded which). V is TRBV19 and J is TRBJ2-1; 10 bases align to TRBD1. Sequencing input: sorted CD4+, CD8+, or CD8+CD57+ T cells (not recorded which) from PBMCs. The CDR3 region has the DNA TGTGCCAGTAGTATGGGACAGGGGTGGAATGAGCAGTTCTTC. Translated: CASSMGQGWNEQFF.